Listed below are T cell receptor beta chains from one sample, sequenced in a study of blood T cell repertoires in COVID-19. Sequencing used immunoSEQ multiplex PCR; TCRdb keeps in-frame clones, though not all of them. The sample has about 250,000 clones, roughly four fifths seen once. The sequencing input was peripheral blood. These receptors came from an older person with COVID-19, enrolled during active disease. CDR3s include the opening cysteine and the closing phenylalanine or tryptophan. D genes are given only for firm matches. Some rows mark clone size as missing; the rest say once, few, many or name a class of expanded clone.

clone_size: NA
d_call: NA
v_call: TRBV29-1
j_call: TRBJ1-1
cdr3_nt: TGCAGCGTTGTGCAGGGCATCTCCACTGAAGCTTTCTTT
cdr3_aa: CSVVQGISTEAFF

clone_size: few
d_call: TRBD1
v_call: TRBV28
j_call: TRBJ1-2
cdr3_nt: TGTGCCAGCAGTTCACCAGGGGGCAATAATGGCTACACCTTC
cdr3_aa: CASSSPGGNNGYTF

clone_size: NA
d_call: TRBD1
v_call: TRBV12-3/TRBV12-4
j_call: TRBJ1-5
cdr3_nt: TGTGCCAGCACGACAGGGGAGTATCAGCCCCAGCATTTT
cdr3_aa: CASTTGEYQPQHF

clone_size: few
d_call: NA
v_call: TRBV19
j_call: TRBJ1-4
cdr3_nt: TGTGCCAGTAGTATTAGGGCGGGTTCTAATGAAAAACTGTTTTTT
cdr3_aa: CASSIRAGSNEKLFF

clone_size: NA
d_call: NA
v_call: TRBV11-1
j_call: TRBJ1-4
cdr3_nt: TGTGCCAGCAGAAAGACAGCAACTAATGAAAAACTGTTTTTT
cdr3_aa: CASRKTATNEKLFF

clone_size: NA
d_call: NA
v_call: TRBV11-1
j_call: TRBJ1-3
cdr3_nt: TGTGCCAGCAGCTTACGGGACTCTGGAAACACCATATATTTT
cdr3_aa: CASSLRDSGNTIYF

clone_size: NA
d_call: NA
v_call: TRBV11-2
j_call: TRBJ1-2
cdr3_nt: TGTGCCAGCAGCAGAGTGGGGGGTCTAAACTATGGCTACACCTTC
cdr3_aa: CASSRVGGLNYGYTF

clone_size: NA
d_call: NA
v_call: TRBV6-6
j_call: TRBJ1-5
cdr3_nt: TGTGCCAGCAGTTACCTGAGCACTCACAATCAGCCCCAGCATTTT
cdr3_aa: CASSYLSTHNQPQHF

clone_size: NA
d_call: NA
v_call: TRBV6-5
j_call: TRBJ1-1
cdr3_nt: TGTGCCAGCAGTACCCAAAACGAGGCTTTCTTT
cdr3_aa: CASSTQNEAFF

clone_size: NA
d_call: NA
v_call: TRBV5-1
j_call: TRBJ1-3
cdr3_nt: TGCGCCAGCAGCTTGACCTTTCGACAGGACTCTGGAAACACCATATATTTT
cdr3_aa: CASSLTFRQDSGNTIYF

clone_size: NA
d_call: NA
v_call: TRBV6-1
j_call: TRBJ1-3
cdr3_nt: TGTGCCAGCAGTGGGGGGGACGGGTTCTCTGGAAACACCATATATTTT
cdr3_aa: CASSGGDGFSGNTIYF

clone_size: NA
d_call: TRBD1
v_call: TRBV28
j_call: TRBJ2-7
cdr3_nt: TGTGCCAGCAGTTCCTATCGGGACAGGAACTTC
cdr3_aa: CASSSYRDRNF

clone_size: NA
d_call: NA
v_call: TRBV19
j_call: TRBJ2-4
cdr3_nt: TGTGCCAGTAGTATAGACAGGGAAAACATTCAGTACTTC
cdr3_aa: CASSIDRENIQYF

clone_size: NA
d_call: TRBD1
v_call: TRBV7-3
j_call: TRBJ2-5
cdr3_nt: TGTGCCAGCAGCCCCAGGACAGGGGGAGGGACCCAGTACTTC
cdr3_aa: CASSPRTGGGTQYF

clone_size: NA
d_call: TRBD2
v_call: TRBV5-1
j_call: TRBJ2-3
cdr3_nt: TGCGCCAGCAGCTTGGATTCTAGCGGGGTAACAGATACGCAGTATTTT
cdr3_aa: CASSLDSSGVTDTQYF

clone_size: NA
d_call: TRBD2
v_call: TRBV4-3
j_call: TRBJ2-3
cdr3_nt: TGCGCCAGCAGCCAAGGCGGGGCGGGGGAGACAGATACGCAGTATTTT
cdr3_aa: CASSQGGAGETDTQYF

clone_size: NA
d_call: NA
v_call: TRBV9
j_call: TRBJ1-3
cdr3_nt: TGTGCCAGCAGCCTCAACTTCAGGGTGGGTGGAAACACCATATATTTT
cdr3_aa: CASSLNFRVGGNTIYF

clone_size: NA
d_call: NA
v_call: TRBV6-5
j_call: TRBJ1-1
cdr3_nt: TGTGCCAGCAGGCCCCCGGAGGGTGGAGCTTTCTTT
cdr3_aa: CASRPPEGGAFF

clone_size: once
d_call: NA
v_call: TRBV20-1
j_call: TRBJ1-3
cdr3_nt: TGCAGTGCTAGTCCCCTCCAGGCCGCTGGAAACACCATATATTTT
cdr3_aa: CSASPLQAAGNTIYF

clone_size: NA
d_call: NA
v_call: TRBV30
j_call: TRBJ1-4
cdr3_nt: TGTGCCTGGAGTCCGAGCAGGGGTAATGAAAAACTGTTTTTT
cdr3_aa: CAWSPSRGNEKLFF

clone_size: NA
d_call: NA
v_call: TRBV9
j_call: TRBJ1-1
cdr3_nt: TGTGCCAGCAGCGTTACCGGAAGGGGCACTGAAGCTTTCTTT
cdr3_aa: CASSVTGRGTEAFF

clone_size: NA
d_call: NA
v_call: TRBV5-6
j_call: TRBJ1-1
cdr3_nt: TGTGCCAGCAGCTTGGAAGGGGGTGGTGGCACTGAAGCTTTCTTT
cdr3_aa: CASSLEGGGGTEAFF

clone_size: NA
d_call: TRBD1
v_call: TRBV10-2
j_call: TRBJ1-2
cdr3_nt: TGCGCCAGCAGTGAGGGACAGGGCTATGGCTACACCTTC
cdr3_aa: CASSEGQGYGYTF

clone_size: NA
d_call: NA
v_call: TRBV11-3
j_call: TRBJ2-2
cdr3_nt: TGTGCCAGCAGCTTAGATGAGGGGGAGAACACCGGGGAGCTGTTTTTT
cdr3_aa: CASSLDEGENTGELFF

clone_size: NA
d_call: TRBD1
v_call: TRBV9
j_call: TRBJ1-6
cdr3_nt: TGTGCCAGCAGCGATGACAGGGTGAATTCACCCCTCCACTTT
cdr3_aa: CASSDDRVNSPLHF

clone_size: NA
d_call: TRBD1
v_call: TRBV7-9
j_call: TRBJ2-5
cdr3_nt: TGTGCCAGCAGCTCCCGACAGGGGCGGCAAGAGACCCAGTACTTC
cdr3_aa: CASSSRQGRQETQYF

clone_size: NA
d_call: TRBD1
v_call: TRBV11-2
j_call: TRBJ2-7
cdr3_nt: TGTGCCAGCAGCAAAGGGACAGGGGGATACGAGCAGTACTTC
cdr3_aa: CASSKGTGGYEQYF

clone_size: NA
d_call: NA
v_call: TRBV5-1
j_call: TRBJ2-2
cdr3_nt: TGCGCCAGCAGCTTCTCAAGCTCGAACACCGGGGAGCTGTTTTTT
cdr3_aa: CASSFSSSNTGELFF

clone_size: NA
d_call: TRBD1
v_call: TRBV7-9
j_call: TRBJ2-7
cdr3_nt: TGTGCCAGCAGTCGGGACAGGAGCTACGAGCAGTACTTC
cdr3_aa: CASSRDRSYEQYF

clone_size: NA
d_call: NA
v_call: TRBV6-2/TRBV6-3
j_call: TRBJ2-1
cdr3_nt: TGTGCCAGCAGTCGAACTGGCACAGGGATTTACAATGAGCAGTTCTTC
cdr3_aa: CASSRTGTGIYNEQFF

clone_size: NA
d_call: TRBD1
v_call: TRBV28
j_call: TRBJ1-2
cdr3_nt: TGTGCCAGCAGCCCTACAGGGGGCGTACATGGCTACACCTTC
cdr3_aa: CASSPTGGVHGYTF

clone_size: NA
d_call: TRBD1
v_call: TRBV19
j_call: TRBJ2-7
cdr3_nt: TGTGCCAGTAGTTCCCAGACAGGGTCAATCTACGAGCAGTACTTC
cdr3_aa: CASSSQTGSIYEQYF

clone_size: NA
d_call: TRBD1
v_call: TRBV9
j_call: TRBJ1-3
cdr3_nt: TGTGCCAGCAGCGTACAGGGGGCAAGGGGAAACACCATATATTTT
cdr3_aa: CASSVQGARGNTIYF

clone_size: NA
d_call: NA
v_call: TRBV10-1
j_call: TRBJ1-5
cdr3_nt: TGCGCCAGCGCCAGGGGTAGCAATCAGCCCCAGCATTTT
cdr3_aa: CASARGSNQPQHF

clone_size: NA
d_call: NA
v_call: TRBV7-2
j_call: TRBJ2-7
cdr3_nt: TGTGCCAGCAGCTTAGATCGGGGGGCCCCCTACGAGCAGTACTTC
cdr3_aa: CASSLDRGAPYEQYF

clone_size: NA
d_call: NA
v_call: TRBV6-5
j_call: TRBJ2-3
cdr3_nt: TGTGCCAGCAGTTACTTAGCCAGCGGCACAGATACGCAGTATTTT
cdr3_aa: CASSYLASGTDTQYF

clone_size: NA
d_call: NA
v_call: TRBV9
j_call: TRBJ1-2
cdr3_nt: TGTGCCAGCAGCAAAGCCAGGGGCGGCCGGTCTACTAACTATGGCTACACCTTC
cdr3_aa: CASSKARGGRSTNYGYTF

clone_size: NA
d_call: NA
v_call: TRBV19
j_call: TRBJ1-2
cdr3_nt: TGTGCCAGTAGTATAGTGGGACATCACCCTAACTATGGCTACACCTTC
cdr3_aa: CASSIVGHHPNYGYTF

clone_size: NA
d_call: NA
v_call: TRBV29-1
j_call: TRBJ1-5
cdr3_nt: TGCAGCGTTGCTTGGGCGGGGAGCAATCAGCCCCAGCATTTT
cdr3_aa: CSVAWAGSNQPQHF

clone_size: NA
d_call: NA
v_call: TRBV5-4
j_call: TRBJ2-7
cdr3_nt: TGTGCCAGCAGCGGAACAGGGCTCGGCGAGCAGTACTTC
cdr3_aa: CASSGTGLGEQYF

clone_size: NA
d_call: NA
v_call: TRBV9
j_call: TRBJ2-6
cdr3_nt: TGTGCCAGCAGCGCAGGGCCTGGGGCCAACGTCCTGACTTTC
cdr3_aa: CASSAGPGANVLTF

clone_size: NA
d_call: TRBD1
v_call: TRBV28
j_call: TRBJ2-2
cdr3_nt: TGTGCCAGCGGAGGACAGGCCACCGGGGAGCTGTTTTTT
cdr3_aa: CASGGQATGELFF

clone_size: NA
d_call: NA
v_call: TRBV5-6
j_call: TRBJ2-1
cdr3_nt: TGTGCCAGCAGCTTGCGCCCACAGGGAACGTTCTTC
cdr3_aa: CASSLRPQGTFF

clone_size: NA
d_call: TRBD1
v_call: TRBV19
j_call: TRBJ1-5
cdr3_nt: TGTGCCAGTAGTATGGTGGGACAGGGGGATAAGCCCCAGCATTTT
cdr3_aa: CASSMVGQGDKPQHF

clone_size: once
d_call: TRBD1
v_call: TRBV2
j_call: TRBJ1-4
cdr3_nt: TGTGCCAGCAGTGAGGGGACAGGGTATGAAAAACTGTTTTTT
cdr3_aa: CASSEGTGYEKLFF

clone_size: NA
d_call: NA
v_call: TRBV10-3
j_call: TRBJ2-7
cdr3_nt: TGTGCCATCAGTGAGTCAACTTCGAGCCTCAGGGGCGAGCAGTACTTC
cdr3_aa: CAISESTSSLRGEQYF

clone_size: few
d_call: NA
v_call: TRBV10-2
j_call: TRBJ2-1
cdr3_nt: TGCGCCAGCATAAGGGGGAGCTCCTACAATGAGCAGTTCTTC
cdr3_aa: CASIRGSSYNEQFF

clone_size: NA
d_call: NA
v_call: TRBV5-1
j_call: TRBJ2-5
cdr3_nt: TGCGCCAGCAGCTTGGTCTCAGGGTCCCAGGAGACCCAGTACTTC
cdr3_aa: CASSLVSGSQETQYF